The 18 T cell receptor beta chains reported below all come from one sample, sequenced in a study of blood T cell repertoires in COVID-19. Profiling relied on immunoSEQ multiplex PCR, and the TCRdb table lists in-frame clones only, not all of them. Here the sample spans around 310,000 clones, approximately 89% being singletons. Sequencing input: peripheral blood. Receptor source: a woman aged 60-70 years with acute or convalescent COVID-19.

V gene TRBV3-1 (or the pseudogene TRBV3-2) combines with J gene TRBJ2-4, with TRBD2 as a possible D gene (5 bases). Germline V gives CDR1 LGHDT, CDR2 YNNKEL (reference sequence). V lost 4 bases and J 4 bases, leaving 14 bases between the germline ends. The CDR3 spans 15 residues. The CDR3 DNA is TGTGCCAGCAGCCCCCGGGGAGAAATTAAAAACATTCAGTACTTC. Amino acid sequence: CASSPRGEIKNIQYF.

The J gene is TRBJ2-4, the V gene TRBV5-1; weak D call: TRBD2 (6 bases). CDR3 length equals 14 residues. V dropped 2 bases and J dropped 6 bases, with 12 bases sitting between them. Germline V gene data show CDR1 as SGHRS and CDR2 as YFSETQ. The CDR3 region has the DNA TGCGCCAGCAGCTTAAGAGGGCGGGGAAACATTCAGTACTTC. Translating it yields CASSLRGRGNIQYF.

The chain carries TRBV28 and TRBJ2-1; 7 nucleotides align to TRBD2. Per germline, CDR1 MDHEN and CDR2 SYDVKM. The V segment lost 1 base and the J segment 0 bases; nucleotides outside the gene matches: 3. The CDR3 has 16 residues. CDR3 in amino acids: CASSLLLAASYNEQFF. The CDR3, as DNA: TGTGCCAGCAGTTTATTGCTAGCGGCCTCCTACAATGAGCAGTTCTTC.

CDR3 in amino acids: CASSNTGGNQPQHF. The CDR3 DNA reads as TGTGCCAGTAGTAATACAGGGGGCAATCAGCCCCAGCATTTT. This rearrangement joins TRBV19 to TRBJ1-5, with 7 nucleotides matching TRBD1. CDR3 length: 14 residues. V shed 4 bases and J 2 bases; nucleotides not matched to a gene: 2. The germline V gene has CDR1 LNHDA and CDR2 SQIVND (reference sequence).

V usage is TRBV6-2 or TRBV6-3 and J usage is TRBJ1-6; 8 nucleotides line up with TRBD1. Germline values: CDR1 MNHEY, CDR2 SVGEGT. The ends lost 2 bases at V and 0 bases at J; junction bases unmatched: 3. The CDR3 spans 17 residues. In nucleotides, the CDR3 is TGTGCCAGCAGTTACGGGGACAGGAGCTCCTATAATTCACCCCTCCACTTT. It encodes CASSYGDRSSYNSPLHF.

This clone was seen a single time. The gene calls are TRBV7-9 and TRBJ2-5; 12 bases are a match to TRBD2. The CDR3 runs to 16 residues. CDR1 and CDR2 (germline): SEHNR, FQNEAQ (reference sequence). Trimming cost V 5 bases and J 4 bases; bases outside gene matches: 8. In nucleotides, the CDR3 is TGTGCCAGCAGCATTTCTAGCGGGGGGGTCGGAGAGACCCAGTACTTC. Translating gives CASSISSGGVGETQYF.

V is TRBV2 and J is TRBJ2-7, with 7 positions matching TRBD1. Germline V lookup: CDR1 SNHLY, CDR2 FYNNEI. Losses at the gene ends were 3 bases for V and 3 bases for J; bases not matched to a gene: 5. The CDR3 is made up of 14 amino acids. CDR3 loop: CASSEFTGDYEQYF. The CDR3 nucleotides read TGTGCCAGCAGTGAGTTTACAGGGGACTACGAGCAGTACTTC.

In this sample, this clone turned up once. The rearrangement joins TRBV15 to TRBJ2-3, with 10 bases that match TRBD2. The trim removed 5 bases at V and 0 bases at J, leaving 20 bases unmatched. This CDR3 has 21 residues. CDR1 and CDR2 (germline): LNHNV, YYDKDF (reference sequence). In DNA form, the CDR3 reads TGTGCCACCAGCCTCTTCCCCCCAGCGGGGGGGCCGTTTGGTAGCACAGATACGCAGTATTTT. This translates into CATSLFPPAGGPFGSTDTQYF.

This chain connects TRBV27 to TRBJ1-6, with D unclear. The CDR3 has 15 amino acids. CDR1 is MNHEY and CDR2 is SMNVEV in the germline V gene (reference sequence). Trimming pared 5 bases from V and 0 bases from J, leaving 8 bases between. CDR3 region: CASSHTSSYNSPLHF. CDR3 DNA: TGTGCCAGCAGTCATACAAGCTCCTATAATTCACCCCTCCACTTT.

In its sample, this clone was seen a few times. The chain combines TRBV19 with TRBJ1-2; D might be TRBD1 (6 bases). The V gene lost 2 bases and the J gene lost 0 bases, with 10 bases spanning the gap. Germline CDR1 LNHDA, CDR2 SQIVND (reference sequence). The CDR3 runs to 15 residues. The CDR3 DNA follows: TGTGCCAGTAGTATACCGGGACACACTAACTATGGCTACACCTTC. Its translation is CASSIPGHTNYGYTF.

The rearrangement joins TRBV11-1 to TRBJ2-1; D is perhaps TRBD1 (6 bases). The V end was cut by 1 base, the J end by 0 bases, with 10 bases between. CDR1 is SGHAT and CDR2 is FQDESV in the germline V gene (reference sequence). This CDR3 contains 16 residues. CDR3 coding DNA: TGTGCCAGCAGCTTAGTGTCAGGGGACTCCTACAATGAGCAGTTCTTC. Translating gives CASSLVSGDSYNEQFF.

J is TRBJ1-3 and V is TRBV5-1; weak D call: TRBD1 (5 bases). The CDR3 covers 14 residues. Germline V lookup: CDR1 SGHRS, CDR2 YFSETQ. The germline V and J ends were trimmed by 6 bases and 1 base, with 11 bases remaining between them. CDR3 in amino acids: CASMEGLSGNTIYF. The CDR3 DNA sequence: TGCGCCAGCATGGAGGGGTTGTCTGGAAACACCATATATTTT.

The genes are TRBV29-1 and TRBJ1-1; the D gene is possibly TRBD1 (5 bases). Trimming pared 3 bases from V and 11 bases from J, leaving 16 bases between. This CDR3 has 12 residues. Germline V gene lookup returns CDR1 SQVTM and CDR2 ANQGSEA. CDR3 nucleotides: TGCAGCGTTGATTACTCAGGGCAGGGTGCTTTCTTT. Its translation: CSVDYSGQGAFF. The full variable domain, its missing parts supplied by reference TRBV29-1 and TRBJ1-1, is SAVISQKPSRDICQRGTSLTIQCQVDSQVTMMFWYRQQPGQSLTLIATANQGSEATYESGFVIDKFPISRPNLTFSTLTVSNMSPEDSSIYLCSVDYSGQGAFFGQGTRLTVV.

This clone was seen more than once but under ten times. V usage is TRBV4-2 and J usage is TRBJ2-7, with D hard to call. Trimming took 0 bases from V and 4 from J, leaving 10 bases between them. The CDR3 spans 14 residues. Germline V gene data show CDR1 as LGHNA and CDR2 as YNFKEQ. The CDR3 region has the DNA TGTGCCAGCAGCCAAGACTGGGCCGATTACGAGCAGTACTTC. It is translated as CASSQDWADYEQYF.

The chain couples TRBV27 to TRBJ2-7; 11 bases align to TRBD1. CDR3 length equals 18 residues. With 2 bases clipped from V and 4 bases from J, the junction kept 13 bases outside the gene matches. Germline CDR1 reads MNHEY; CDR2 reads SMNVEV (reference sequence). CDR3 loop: CASSLTLRTGGSIYEQYF. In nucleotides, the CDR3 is TGTGCCAGCAGTTTAACCCTAAGGACAGGGGGCTCCATTTACGAGCAGTACTTC.

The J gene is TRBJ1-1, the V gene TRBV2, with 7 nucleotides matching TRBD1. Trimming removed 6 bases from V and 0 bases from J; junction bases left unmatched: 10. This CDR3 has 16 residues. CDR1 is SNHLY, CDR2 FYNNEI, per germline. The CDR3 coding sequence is TGTGCCAGCAGCCCGGGACAGCCAGCAGTGAACACTGAAGCTTTCTTT. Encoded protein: CASSPGQPAVNTEAFF.

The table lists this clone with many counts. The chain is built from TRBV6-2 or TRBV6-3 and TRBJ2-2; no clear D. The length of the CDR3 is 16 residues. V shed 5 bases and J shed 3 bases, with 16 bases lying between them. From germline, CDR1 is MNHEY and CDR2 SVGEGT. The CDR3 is CASSASGGGHTGELFF. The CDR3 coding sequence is TGTGCCAGCAGTGCCTCCGGTGGTGGGCACACCGGGGAGCTGTTTTTT.

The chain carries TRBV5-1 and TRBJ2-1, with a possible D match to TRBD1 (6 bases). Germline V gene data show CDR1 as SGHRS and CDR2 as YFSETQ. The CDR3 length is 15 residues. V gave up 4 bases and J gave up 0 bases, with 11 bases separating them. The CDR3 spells CASSREGVSYNEQFF. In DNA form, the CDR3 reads TGCGCCAGCAGCCGCGAGGGGGTCTCCTACAATGAGCAGTTCTTC. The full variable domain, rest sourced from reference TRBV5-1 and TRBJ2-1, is KAGVTQTPRYLIKTRGQQVTLSCSPISGHRSVSWYQQTPGQGLQFLFEYFSETQRNKGNFPGRFSGRQFSNSRSEMNVSTLELGDSALYLCASSREGVSYNEQFFGPGTRLTVL.